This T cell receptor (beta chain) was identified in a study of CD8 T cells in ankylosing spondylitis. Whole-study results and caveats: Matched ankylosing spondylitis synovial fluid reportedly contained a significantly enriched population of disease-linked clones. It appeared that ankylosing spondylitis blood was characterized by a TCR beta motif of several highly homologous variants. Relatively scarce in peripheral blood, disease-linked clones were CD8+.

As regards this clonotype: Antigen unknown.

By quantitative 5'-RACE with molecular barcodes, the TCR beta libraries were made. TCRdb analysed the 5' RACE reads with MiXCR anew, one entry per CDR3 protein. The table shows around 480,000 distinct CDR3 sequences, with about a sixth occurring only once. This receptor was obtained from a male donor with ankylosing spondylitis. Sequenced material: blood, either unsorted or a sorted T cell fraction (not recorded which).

The CDR3 spells CASSSRLKAYNEQFF. CDR3 DNA: TGTGCCAGCAGCTCGAGACTGAAAGCCTACAATGAGCAGTTCTTC. This sequence joins TRBV7-3 and TRBJ2-1; D call uncertain. CDR1 is SGHTA and CDR2 is FQGTGA in the germline V gene. Trimming left V 4 bases short and J 2 bases short, with 12 bases between. The CDR3 consists of 15 residues.